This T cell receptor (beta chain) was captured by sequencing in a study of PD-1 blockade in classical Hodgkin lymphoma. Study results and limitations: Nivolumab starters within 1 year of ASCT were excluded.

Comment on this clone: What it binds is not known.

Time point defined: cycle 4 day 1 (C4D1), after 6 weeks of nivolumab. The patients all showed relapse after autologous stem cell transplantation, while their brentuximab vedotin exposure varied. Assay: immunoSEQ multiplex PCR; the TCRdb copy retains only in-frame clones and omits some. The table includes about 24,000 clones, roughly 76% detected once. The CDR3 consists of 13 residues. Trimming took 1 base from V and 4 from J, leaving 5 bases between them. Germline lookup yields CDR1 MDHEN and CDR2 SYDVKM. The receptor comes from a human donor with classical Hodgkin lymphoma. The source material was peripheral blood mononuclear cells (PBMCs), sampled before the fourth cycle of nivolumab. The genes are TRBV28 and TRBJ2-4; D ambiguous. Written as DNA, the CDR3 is TGTGCCAGCAGTTTATTACGGAAAAACATTCAGTACTTC. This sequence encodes CASSLLRKNIQYF.